These T cell receptor beta chains were read from a single sample in a study of blood T cell repertoires in COVID-19. Here immunoSEQ multiplex PCR was the method, and the copy in TCRdb shows in-frame clones only, minus some. The data contain about 100,000 clones, more than 85% of them singletons. Input material: peripheral blood. These receptors all come from a young man in a cohort sampled during active COVID-19. CDR3s include the opening cysteine and the closing phenylalanine or tryptophan. Fields, in order: clone size, J gene, V gene, D gene, CDR3 DNA, CDR3 protein. The D gene is left open where the match is weak. Only some rows state a clone size, as once, few, many or a class for expanded clones.

clone size: NA
J gene: TRBJ2-2
V gene: TRBV12-3/TRBV12-4
D gene: NA
CDR3 DNA: TGTGCCAGCAGTTTATCCGACACCGGGGAGCTGTTTTTT
CDR3 protein: CASSLSDTGELFF

clone size: NA
J gene: TRBJ1-1
V gene: TRBV9
D gene: TRBD1
CDR3 DNA: TGTGCCAGCAGCGTAGGTGGGGGCGGGACAGGTACTGAAGCTTTCTTT
CDR3 protein: CASSVGGGGTGTEAFF

clone size: once
J gene: TRBJ2-7
V gene: TRBV11-2
D gene: NA
CDR3 DNA: TGTGCCAGCAGCCCGGGGTACGAGCAGTACTTC
CDR3 protein: CASSPGYEQYF

clone size: NA
J gene: TRBJ1-3
V gene: TRBV9
D gene: TRBD1
CDR3 DNA: TGTGCCAGCAGCGCTCTGGACAGGACCTCTGGAAACACCATATATTTT
CDR3 protein: CASSALDRTSGNTIYF

clone size: few
J gene: TRBJ1-4
V gene: TRBV6-4
D gene: TRBD1
CDR3 DNA: TGTGCCAGCAGTCCGACAGGGGAAAATGAAAAACTGTTTTTT
CDR3 protein: CASSPTGENEKLFF

clone size: NA
J gene: TRBJ1-6
V gene: TRBV19
D gene: TRBD1
CDR3 DNA: TGTGCCAGTGGGGGACAGGGGAATTCACCCCTCCACTTT
CDR3 protein: CASGGQGNSPLHF

clone size: NA
J gene: TRBJ1-2
V gene: TRBV3-1/TRBV3-2
D gene: NA
CDR3 DNA: TGTGCCAGCAGCCTCCCAGGGTCCTATGGCTACACCTTC
CDR3 protein: CASSLPGSYGYTF

clone size: NA
J gene: TRBJ1-1
V gene: TRBV10-1
D gene: TRBD1
CDR3 DNA: TGCGCCAGCAGCCTCCCCGGGACAGGGTCGAGCACTGAAGCTTTCTTT
CDR3 protein: CASSLPGTGSSTEAFF

clone size: NA
J gene: TRBJ2-1
V gene: TRBV24-1
D gene: TRBD1
CDR3 DNA: TGTGCCACCAGTGATCTCGGGACAGGGCCTCATGAGCAGTTCTTC
CDR3 protein: CATSDLGTGPHEQFF

clone size: once
J gene: TRBJ2-7
V gene: TRBV29-1
D gene: TRBD2
CDR3 DNA: TGCAGCGTTCAGACCGGGGGGTACGAGCAGTACTTC
CDR3 protein: CSVQTGGYEQYF

clone size: NA
J gene: TRBJ2-3
V gene: TRBV27
D gene: TRBD2
CDR3 DNA: TGTGCCAGCAGTTTACTCGGACTAGCCGCAGATACGCAGTATTTT
CDR3 protein: CASSLLGLAADTQYF

clone size: NA
J gene: TRBJ1-2
V gene: TRBV28
D gene: TRBD1
CDR3 DNA: TGTGCCAGCAGTGCCGGACAGGGGGTCTATGGCTACACCTTC
CDR3 protein: CASSAGQGVYGYTF

clone size: NA
J gene: TRBJ2-6
V gene: TRBV9
D gene: NA
CDR3 DNA: TGTGCCAGCAGCGGCCGGGTCCTAACACCTGGGGCCAACGTCCTGACTTTC
CDR3 protein: CASSGRVLTPGANVLTF

clone size: NA
J gene: TRBJ2-5
V gene: TRBV5-1
D gene: NA
CDR3 DNA: TGCGCCAGCAGCTTTTTCGGTTCCCAAGAGACCCAGTACTTC
CDR3 protein: CASSFFGSQETQYF

clone size: NA
J gene: TRBJ2-7
V gene: TRBV6-6
D gene: NA
CDR3 DNA: TGTGCCAGCAGTGCCGGGACTCCCTACGAGCAGTACTTC
CDR3 protein: CASSAGTPYEQYF

clone size: NA
J gene: TRBJ1-1
V gene: TRBV19
D gene: TRBD1
CDR3 DNA: TGTGCCAGTAGTATAGATGGAGGACAGGGCCGGTGGACTGAAGCTTTCTTT
CDR3 protein: CASSIDGGQGRWTEAFF

clone size: NA
J gene: TRBJ2-5
V gene: TRBV10-3
D gene: NA
CDR3 DNA: TGTGCCATCAGTGAAGGACAGAACCAAGAGACCCAGTACTTC
CDR3 protein: CAISEGQNQETQYF

clone size: NA
J gene: TRBJ2-5
V gene: TRBV5-1
D gene: NA
CDR3 DNA: TGCGCCAGCAGCTTGGGTGGTTCCGGGACACAAGAGACCCAGTACTTC
CDR3 protein: CASSLGGSGTQETQYF